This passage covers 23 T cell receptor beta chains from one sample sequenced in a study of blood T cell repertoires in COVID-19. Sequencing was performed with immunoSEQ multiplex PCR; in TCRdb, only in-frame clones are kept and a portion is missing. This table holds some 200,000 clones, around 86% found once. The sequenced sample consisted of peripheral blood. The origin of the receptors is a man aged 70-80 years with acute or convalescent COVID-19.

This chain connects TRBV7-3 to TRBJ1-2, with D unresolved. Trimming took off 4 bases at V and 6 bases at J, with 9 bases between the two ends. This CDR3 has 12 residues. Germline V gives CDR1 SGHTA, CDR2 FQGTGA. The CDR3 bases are TGTGCCAGCAGCTCTCAGGCTCATGGCTACACCTTC. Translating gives CASSSQAHGYTF. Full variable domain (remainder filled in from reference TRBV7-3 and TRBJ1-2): GAGVSQTPSNKVTEKGKYVELRCDPISGHTALYWYRQSLGQGPEFLIYFQGTGAADDSGLPNDRFFAVRPEGSVSTLKIQRTERGDSAVYLCASSSQAHGYTFGSGTRLTVV.

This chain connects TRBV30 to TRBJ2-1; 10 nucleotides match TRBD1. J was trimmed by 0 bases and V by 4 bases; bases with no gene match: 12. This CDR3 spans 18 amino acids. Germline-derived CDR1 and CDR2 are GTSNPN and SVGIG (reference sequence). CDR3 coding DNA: TGTGCCTGGAAGCGGGACAGGGGTTTCGGTAGCTCCTACAATGAGCAGTTCTTC. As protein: CAWKRDRGFGSSYNEQFF.

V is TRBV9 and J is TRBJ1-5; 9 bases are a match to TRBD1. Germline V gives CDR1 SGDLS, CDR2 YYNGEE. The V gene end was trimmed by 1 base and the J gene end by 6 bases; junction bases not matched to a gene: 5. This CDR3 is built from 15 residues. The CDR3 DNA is TGTGCCAGCAGCGTAACCGGACAGGGGAGTCAGCCCCAGCATTTT. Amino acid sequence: CASSVTGQGSQPQHF.

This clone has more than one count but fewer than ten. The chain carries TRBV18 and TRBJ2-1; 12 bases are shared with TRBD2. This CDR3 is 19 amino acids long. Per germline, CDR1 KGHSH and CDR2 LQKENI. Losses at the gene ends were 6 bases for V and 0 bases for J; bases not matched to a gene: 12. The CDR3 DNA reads TGTGCCAGCTCGGTCACTAGCGGGAGGTCATACAGCTCCTACAATGAGCAGTTCTTC. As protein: CASSVTSGRSYSSYNEQFF.

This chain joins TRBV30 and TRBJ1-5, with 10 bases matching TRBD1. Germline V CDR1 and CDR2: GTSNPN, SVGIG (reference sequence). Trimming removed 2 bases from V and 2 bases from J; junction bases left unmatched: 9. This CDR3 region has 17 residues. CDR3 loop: CAWSSLDRGRGNQPQHF. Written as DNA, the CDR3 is TGTGCCTGGAGTTCCCTAGACAGGGGGCGCGGCAATCAGCCCCAGCATTTT.

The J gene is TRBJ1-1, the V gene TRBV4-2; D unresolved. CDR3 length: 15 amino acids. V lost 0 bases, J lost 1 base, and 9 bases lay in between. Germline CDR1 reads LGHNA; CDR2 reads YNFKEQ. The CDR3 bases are TGTGCCAGCAGCCAAGATCTCCAGGAGAACACTGAAGCTTTCTTT. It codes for CASSQDLQENTEAFF.

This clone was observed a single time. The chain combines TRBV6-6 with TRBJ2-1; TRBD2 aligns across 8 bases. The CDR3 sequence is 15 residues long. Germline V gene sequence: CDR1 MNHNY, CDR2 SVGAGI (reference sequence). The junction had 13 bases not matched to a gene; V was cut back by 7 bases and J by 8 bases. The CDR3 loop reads CASTGGGGRPYEQFF. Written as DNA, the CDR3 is TGTGCCAGCACCGGAGGCGGCGGGAGGCCATATGAGCAGTTCTTC.

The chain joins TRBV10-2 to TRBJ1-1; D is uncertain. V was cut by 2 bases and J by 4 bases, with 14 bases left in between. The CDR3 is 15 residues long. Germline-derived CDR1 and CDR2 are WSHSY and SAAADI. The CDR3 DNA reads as TGCGCCAGCAGTGAGATCGGAGCCGGGTTCACTGAAGCTTTCTTT. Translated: CASSEIGAGFTEAFF.

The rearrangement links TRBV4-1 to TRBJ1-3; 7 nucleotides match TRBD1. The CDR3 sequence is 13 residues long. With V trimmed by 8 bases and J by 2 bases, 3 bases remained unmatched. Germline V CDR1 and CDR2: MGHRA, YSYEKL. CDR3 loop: CASGTEPGNTIYF. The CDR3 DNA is TGCGCCAGCGGGACAGAGCCTGGAAACACCATATATTTT.

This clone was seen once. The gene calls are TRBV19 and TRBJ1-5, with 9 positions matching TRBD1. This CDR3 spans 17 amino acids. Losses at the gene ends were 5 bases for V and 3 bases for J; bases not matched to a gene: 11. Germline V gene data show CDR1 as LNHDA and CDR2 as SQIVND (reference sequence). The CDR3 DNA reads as TGTGCCAGTAGTCAAATCGGACAGGGGCCACTCAATCAGCCCCAGCATTTT. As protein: CASSQIGQGPLNQPQHF.

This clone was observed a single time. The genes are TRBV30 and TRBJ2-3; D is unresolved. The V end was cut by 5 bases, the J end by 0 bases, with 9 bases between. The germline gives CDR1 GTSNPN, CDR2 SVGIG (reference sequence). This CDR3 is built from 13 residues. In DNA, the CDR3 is TGTGCCTGGGCGCGTTCTAGCACAGATACGCAGTATTTT. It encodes CAWARSSTDTQYF.

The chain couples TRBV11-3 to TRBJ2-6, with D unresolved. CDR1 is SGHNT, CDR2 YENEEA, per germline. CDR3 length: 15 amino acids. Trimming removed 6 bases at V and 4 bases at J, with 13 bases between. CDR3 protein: CASSSQFSGANVLTF. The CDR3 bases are TGTGCCAGCAGTTCTCAGTTTTCAGGGGCCAACGTCCTGACTTTC.

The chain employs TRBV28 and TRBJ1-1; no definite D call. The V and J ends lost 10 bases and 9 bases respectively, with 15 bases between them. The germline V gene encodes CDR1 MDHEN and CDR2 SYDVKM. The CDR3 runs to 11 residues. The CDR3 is CATQEGRQAFF. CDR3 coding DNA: TGTGCCACCCAAGAGGGCAGACAAGCTTTCTTT.

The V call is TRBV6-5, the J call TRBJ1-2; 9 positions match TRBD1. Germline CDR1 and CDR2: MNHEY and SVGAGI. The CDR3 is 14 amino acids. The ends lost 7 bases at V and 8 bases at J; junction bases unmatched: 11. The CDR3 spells CASKTTGGDKGYTF. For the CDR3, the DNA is TGTGCCAGCAAGACTACAGGGGGCGATAAAGGCTACACCTTC.

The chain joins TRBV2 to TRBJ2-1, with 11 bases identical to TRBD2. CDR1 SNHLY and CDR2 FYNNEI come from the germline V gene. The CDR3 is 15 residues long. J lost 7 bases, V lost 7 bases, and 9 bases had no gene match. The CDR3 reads CASNPGTSGGNEQFF. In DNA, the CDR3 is TGTGCCAGCAATCCCGGGACTAGCGGTGGGAATGAGCAGTTCTTC.

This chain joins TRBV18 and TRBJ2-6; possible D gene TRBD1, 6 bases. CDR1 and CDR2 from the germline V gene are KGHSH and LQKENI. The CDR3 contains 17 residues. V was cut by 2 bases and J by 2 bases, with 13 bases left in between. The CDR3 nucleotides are TGTGCCAGCTCACCAGTGACAGGAAAAACTGGGGCCAACGTCCTGACTTTC. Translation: CASSPVTGKTGANVLTF.

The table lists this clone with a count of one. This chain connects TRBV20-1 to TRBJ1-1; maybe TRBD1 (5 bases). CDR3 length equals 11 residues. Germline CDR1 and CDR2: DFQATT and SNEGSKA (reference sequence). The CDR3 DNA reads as TGCAGGACAGATTCGAACACTGAAGCTTTCTTT. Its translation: CRTDSNTEAFF.

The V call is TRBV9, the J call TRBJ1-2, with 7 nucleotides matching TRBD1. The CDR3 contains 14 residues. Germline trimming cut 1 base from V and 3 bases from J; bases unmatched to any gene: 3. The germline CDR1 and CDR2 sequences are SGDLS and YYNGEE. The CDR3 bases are TGTGCCAGCAGCGTAAGTCAGGGGGACTATGGCTACACCTTC. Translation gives CASSVSQGDYGYTF.

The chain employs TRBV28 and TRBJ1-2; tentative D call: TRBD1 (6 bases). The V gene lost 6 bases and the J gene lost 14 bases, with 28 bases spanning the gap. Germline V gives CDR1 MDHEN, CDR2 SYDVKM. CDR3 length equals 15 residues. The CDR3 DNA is TGTGCCAGCAGCACCCGAAGTGGGGGGGCCGGGAAGGGGACCTTC. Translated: CASSTRSGGAGKGTF.

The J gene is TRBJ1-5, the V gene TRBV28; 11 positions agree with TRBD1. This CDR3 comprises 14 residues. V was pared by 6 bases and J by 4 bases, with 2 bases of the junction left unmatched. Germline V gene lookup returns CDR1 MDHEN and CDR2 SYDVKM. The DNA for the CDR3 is TGTGCCAGCAGCGGGACAGGGGGTAATCAGCCCCAGCATTTT. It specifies CASSGTGGNQPQHF.

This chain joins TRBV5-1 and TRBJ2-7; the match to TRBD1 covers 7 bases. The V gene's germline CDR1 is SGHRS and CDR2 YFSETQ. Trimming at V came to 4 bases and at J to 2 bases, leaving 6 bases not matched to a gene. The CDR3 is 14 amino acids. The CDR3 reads CASSRMDRTYEQYF. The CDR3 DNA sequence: TGCGCCAGCAGCCGGATGGACAGGACCTACGAGCAGTACTTC.

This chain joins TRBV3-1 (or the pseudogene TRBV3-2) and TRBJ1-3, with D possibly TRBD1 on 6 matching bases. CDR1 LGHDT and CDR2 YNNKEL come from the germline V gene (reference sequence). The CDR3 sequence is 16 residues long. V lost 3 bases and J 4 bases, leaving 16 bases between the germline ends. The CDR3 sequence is CASSQLPGAAGNTIYF. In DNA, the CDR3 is TGTGCCAGCAGCCAGTTACCAGGGGCAGCGGGAAACACCATATATTTT.

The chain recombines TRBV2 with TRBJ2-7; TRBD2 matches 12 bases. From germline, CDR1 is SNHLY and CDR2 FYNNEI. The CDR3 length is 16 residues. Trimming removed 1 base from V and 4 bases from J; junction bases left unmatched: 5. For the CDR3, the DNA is TGTGCCAGCAGTGAAGGACTAGCGGGGGATAGTTACGAGCAGTACTTC. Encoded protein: CASSEGLAGDSYEQYF.